This T cell receptor beta chain was observed in a study of T-cell reconstitution after alpha-beta-depleted transplantation in children. Details on this clonotype: Relative to the germline gene, one junction end is altered; a read error may explain this.

Germline V gene data show CDR1 as KGHSH and CDR2 as LQKENI. The CDR3 runs 14 residues. The TCRbeta library incorporated unique molecular identifiers. One entry per CDR3 protein results from TCRdb running MiXCR on the PCR reads. This repertoire shows about 610,000 distinct CDR3 sequences, about 10% found once; its top ten account for about 4.3%. The sample in question was PBMCs from the stem cell graft donor, obtained from the stem cell graft. This receptor was taken from a human donor who donated a stem cell graft to a child with acute myeloid leukemia. The chain links TRBV18 to TRBJ2-1, with 8 bases fitting TRBD2. DNA for the CDR3: TGCCCCAGCTCACCGGGAGGGGGAACGGATGAGCAGTTCTTC. Residues: CPSSPGGGTDEQFF. The variable domain in full, completed from reference TRBV18 and TRBJ2-1, reads NAGVMQNPRHLVRRRGQEARLRCSPMKGHSHVYWYRQLPEEGLKFMVYLQKENIIDESGMPKERFSAEFPKEGPSILRIQQVVRGDSAAYFCPSSPGGGTDEQFFGPGTRLTVL.